This TCR beta chain emerged from a study of shared clonotypes between healthy human individuals. Study in general: A few men and a couple of women, aged 18 to 49, were donors.

Study results and limitations: Estimated richness values were generally larger in naive subsets than in memory subsets. What rarefaction showed was incomplete sorted-subset sequencing despite large depth.

Here immunoSEQ multiplex PCR was the method, and the copy in TCRdb shows in-frame clones only, minus some. The sample contains 2 million to 2.5 million clones, around 95% of which appear only once. The CDR3 has 16 amino acids. CDR1 is SGHNT and CDR2 is YYREEE in the germline V gene (reference sequence). V gave up 4 bases and J gave up 2 bases, with 17 bases separating them. Donors included only healthy HIV-negative adults lacking recent acute infections or vaccinations. About this clone: The antigen is not known.

V usage is TRBV5-4 and J usage is TRBJ2-3; D may correspond to TRBD1 or TRBD2 (6 bases each). What was sequenced was naive CD4+ T cells sorted from blood. Sample subset: CD45RA+ positively selected. This receptor was identified in a man younger than 30 in good health. The CDR3, as DNA: TGTGCCAGCAGCGACCTACGGGGGCCAGTCACAGATACGCAGTATTTT. The encoded protein is CASSDLRGPVTDTQYF.